This T cell receptor (beta chain) was recovered during a study of blood T cell repertoires in COVID-19. In the study overall: T cells, B-cell-depleted T cells, or PBMCs supplied cDNA or gDNA.

The method was immunoSEQ multiplex PCR; TCRdb's version includes in-frame clones alone and lacks a portion of them. Of tens of thousands of clones in the sample, 85% were seen once. This TCR was recovered from a man over 45 with acute or convalescent COVID-19. The source material was peripheral blood.

The CDR3 coding sequence is TGTGCCAGCAGTATGGGACTAGCGGGAGTCAATGAGCAGTTCTTC. Translating gives CASSMGLAGVNEQFF. The J gene is TRBJ2-1, the V gene TRBV6-5, with 14 bases identical to TRBD2. Germline V CDR1 and CDR2: MNHEY, SVGAGI. With 5 bases clipped from V and 6 bases from J, the junction kept 3 bases outside the gene matches. The CDR3 has 15 amino acids.